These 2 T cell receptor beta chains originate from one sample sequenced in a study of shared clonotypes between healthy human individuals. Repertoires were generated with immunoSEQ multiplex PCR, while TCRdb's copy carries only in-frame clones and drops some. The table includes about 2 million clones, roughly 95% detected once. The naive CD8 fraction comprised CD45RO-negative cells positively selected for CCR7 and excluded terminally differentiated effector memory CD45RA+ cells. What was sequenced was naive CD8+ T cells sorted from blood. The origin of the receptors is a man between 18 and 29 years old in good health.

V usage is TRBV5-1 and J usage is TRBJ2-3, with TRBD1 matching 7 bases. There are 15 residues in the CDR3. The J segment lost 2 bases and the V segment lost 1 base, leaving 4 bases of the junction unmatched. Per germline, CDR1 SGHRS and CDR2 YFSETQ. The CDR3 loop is CASSLLTGPTDTQYF. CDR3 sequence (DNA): TGCGCCAGCAGCTTGTTGACAGGGCCCACAGATACGCAGTATTTT. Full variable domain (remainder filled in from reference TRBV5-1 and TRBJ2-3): KAGVTQTPRYLIKTRGQQVTLSCSPISGHRSVSWYQQTPGQGLQFLFEYFSETQRNKGNFPGRFSGRQFSNSRSEMNVSTLELGDSALYLCASSLLTGPTDTQYFGPGTRLTVL.

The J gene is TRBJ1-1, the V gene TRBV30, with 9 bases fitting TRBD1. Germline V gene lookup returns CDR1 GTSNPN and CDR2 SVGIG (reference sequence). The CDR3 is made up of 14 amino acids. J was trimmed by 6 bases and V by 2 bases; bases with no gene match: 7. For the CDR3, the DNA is TGTGCCTGGAGTCCCGGGACAGGGACCTCTGAAGCTTTCTTT. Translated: CAWSPGTGTSEAFF.